The clone carrying this T cell receptor beta chain was seen a single time. Its antigen is still unknown. This sample is part of a study of shared clonotypes between healthy human individuals. Whole-study results and caveats: Clonotypes not shared had lower generation probabilities than those common to all four donors.

The authors' processing: Quality scores were absent from the junction-only immunoSEQ sequences, so filtering differed. Some clones are missing from TCRdb's copy, which holds only in-frame ones; the method was immunoSEQ multiplex PCR. V and J calls plus clone size are reproduced from that table; the DNA served to infer D and trimming. The table lists around 2.1 million clones, about 93% of them singletons. CD45RO negativity and positive selection for CCR7 defined naive CD8 cells, a population that excluded terminally differentiated effector memory CD45RA+ cells. The specimen sequenced was naive CD8+ T cells from PBMCs. The origin of this receptor is a man between 18 and 35 years old in good health. Some clones in this sample may be carry-over from other donors' samples.

The CDR3 region is CASSHPPGQPIYEQYF. The CDR3 DNA follows: TGTGCCAGCAGCCACCCTCCGGGACAACCCATTTACGAGCAGTACTTC. The chain carries TRBV27 and TRBJ2-7, with D perhaps TRBD1 (6 bases). V was cut by 6 bases and J by 4 bases, with 22 bases left in between. This CDR3 region has 16 residues. Looked up from germline, CDR1 is MNHEY and CDR2 is SMNVEV (reference sequence).